This T cell receptor (beta chain) was recovered during a study of cytomegalovirus exposure and HLA in healthy donors (dated by TCRdb to the late 2010s). Regarding the complete study: An earlier analysis of roughly 500 of the donors reported 250 to 300 Gb of sequence data and 117 million unique TCR beta sequences from 150 million to 200 million T cells. About 280 gigabases of sequencing data and around 80 million unique TCR sequences made up an early release that covered 500 to 700 HLA-typed donors. Among the roughly 400 genotyped donors, around 81% belonged to the genetic ancestry cluster associated with self-reported Caucasian donors. The study was designed to test whether signatures of past pathogen exposure could be identified by cataloging public T cell receptors. The T cell repertoires of some 700 subjects were profiled by immunosequencing and related to cytomegalovirus serostatus. Along with the 666-subject first cohort, a separate validation cohort of 120 different subjects was used. To predict cytomegalovirus infection status, the study combined high-throughput TCR immunosequencing, statistical association of individual TCRs with disease status, and machine learning. A later analysis re-analyzed previously published TCR beta repertoires from 600 to 850 donors and added high-resolution HLA genotyping to study TCR occurrence patterns. Rather than drawing on any new phenotypic data, the later analysis identified candidate immune exposures from TCR beta sequences and the way those sequences occurred across donors. In an earlier analysis of a few hundred of the donors, high-throughput TCR beta sequencing was used to judge whether each TCR beta V gene segment behaved as functional or pseudogenic. Donor age, sex, ethnicity and CMV serostatus were compiled alongside the repertoire data. A later genetic analysis used genome-wide SNP genotypes for about three fifths of the 666 donors, treating that subset as a discovery cohort. All discovery cohort repertoires had been generated on a single sequencing platform. HLA typing covered class I and class II loci at four-digit resolution. Typing coverage varied by locus: roughly 629-640 donors for A, B, C, DRB1 and DQB1; approximately 520 for DQA1; 606 for DPA1; approximately 490 for DPB1. Roughly five DR-DQ haplotypes were handled as single units for association and clustering, since linkage in the cohort was strong. On average, approximately 250,000 unique TCR beta nucleotide sequences were sequenced per donor among a few hundred genotyped donors of the cohort, with roughly 18% of those sequences being non-productive.

Overall results and qualifications from the work: The classifier was reported to diagnose cytomegalovirus status with high specificity and sensitivity in both the original and validation cohorts. Across donors, most TCR sequences were observed very rarely, whereas some public TCRs were present in many individuals. In a later analysis, TCR association rates were found to vary across HLA loci, with the most associated TCRs seen for DRB1 alleles and the fewest for HLA-C alleles. Because HLA typing was unavailable for some donors at each locus, only the typed subset was used in association tests. Several of the top co-occurrence clusters appeared to be linked to parvovirus B19, influenza, CMV and Epstein-Barr virus, according to a later analysis. Because counts were too low, seventeen rarely observed V segments, including chromosome 9 orphons, were excluded from the earlier analysis of several hundred of the donors. A cluster of highly shared sequence variants was judged likely to be a technical artifact of the sequencing pipeline. Linkage disequilibrium might explain the correlated functional status among segregating V segments, but an unknown experimental factor could not be excluded. CMV serostatus was the only immune exposure information available for the cohort. A later genetic analysis associated a missense DCLRE1C variant with V-gene and J-gene trimming of TCR beta chains, and an independent cohort replicated the association. In an earlier analysis of fewer than 750 of the donors, most TCR beta V segments were observed in productive rearrangements about 90% or about 30% of the time, broadly matching IMGT annotations. When HLA alleles, especially DR and DQ, strongly co-occurred, attributing TCR associations to individual alleles was difficult. It was suggested by the authors that the approach could potentially be generalized to other disease states and immunological phenotypes. The presence/absence analyses assumed that sequencing depth was roughly uniform across donors, and that assumption may not be true. In vitro tests confirmed that three of the cytomegalovirus-associated TCR beta chains recognize cytomegalovirus antigens. At a false discovery rate of 0.05, a later analysis linked approximately 18,000 TCR beta sequences to specific HLA alleles. Only TCR beta chains were sequenced in this cohort, and the absence of alpha or paired-chain data limited detectable features. Compared with equally common non-associated chains, HLA-associated TCR beta chains in a later analysis were more clonally expanded and had lower generation probabilities. According to a later analysis, most CMV-associated TCR beta chains appeared to be HLA-restricted, and the HLA associations seemed to be driven largely by CMV exposure. A further reported finding was that TCR beta sequences accurately predicted the HLA-A and HLA-B alleles for most subjects in the first cohort. A total of about 150 TCR beta chains were listed by the study as associated with cytomegalovirus. Because the 87-base-pair reads could not distinguish some IMGT-functional V segments, including TRBV6-2 and TRBV6-3, those segments were excluded. Compared with the approximately 710-donor mean, donors in an Asian-associated ancestry cluster had fewer N-insertions in productive TCRs, according to a later genetic analysis.

V lost 3 bases and J lost 5 bases; the stretch between them is 10 bases long. The germline V gene encodes CDR1 SGHTA and CDR2 FQGTGA. Its CDR3 holds 13 amino acids, cysteine through phenylalanine. CDR3 DNA is the only sequence kept; it has 39 bases, read in frame from the first base. The method was the immunoSEQ multiplex PCR assay. The multiplex PCR relied on a mix of 60 forward primers for TCR Vbeta segments and 13 reverse primers for TCR Jbeta segments. A multiplex PCR assay on genomic DNA amplified the CDR3 region of rearranged TCR beta genes. Amplified TCR beta libraries were sequenced as 87-base-pair reads on the Illumina HiSeq System. Turning to the authors' computational methods: Across the roughly 700 repertoires, a later analysis counted approximately 83 million unique TCR beta chains, around 10 million of which were shared by at least two donors. Raw reads were error-corrected and collapsed into unique sequences with a nearest-neighbor algorithm that merged closely related sequences to remove PCR and sequencing errors. To assign V, D and J gene segments, CDR3 sequences were aligned to IMGT reference sequences. Each retained sequence needed at least a six-nucleotide match to both a V gene segment and a J gene segment. Rearrangements were called productive when the CDR3 lacked stop codons and stayed in frame with V and J; all others were non-productive. Following IMGT convention, CDR3 was defined as the stretch from the second conserved V-encoded cysteine up to the conserved J-encoded phenylalanine. Sequences without an unambiguous match to a single V gene segment were excluded from the earlier analysis of almost 600 of the donors. In an earlier analysis of 450 to 700 of the donors, V segments were called functional above 56.7% productive rearrangements and were called segregating when the between-donor standard deviation exceeded 5%. A statistical classification framework was built to diagnose cytomegalovirus status from the catalog of TCR beta chain sequences. A later analysis assigned V and J genes by comparing TCR nucleotide sequences with IMGT/GENE-DB human TR gene sequences. The TCRdist pipeline was used in a later analysis to assign CDR3 sequences and most-parsimonious VDJ recombination scenarios. A later analysis defined each TCR beta chain by its CDR3 amino acid sequence plus V-gene family, and excluded reads lacking a unique V-gene family. In a later analysis, several hundred highly shared, low-generation-probability nucleotide sequences were removed to address suspected cross-contamination and a sequencing artifact. For each public chain, a later analysis derived a clonal expansion index from normalized ranks of inferred template counts within each repertoire. Generation probabilities in a later analysis came from a VDJ recombination model fitted to out-of-frame rearrangements, and those results were checked against IGoR. A later analysis scored TCR-TCR, TCR-HLA and TCR-CMV co-occurrence with hypergeometric tests, applying a repertoire-size bias correction to TCR pairs. A later analysis estimated false discovery rates by permuting HLA or CMV assignments 20 times. A later analysis grouped co-occurring TCRs with DBSCAN, adding TCRdist sequence similarity when clustering within HLA-allele-positive subsets. Co-occurrence clustering excluded repertoires with fewer than 30,000 or more than 120,000 public chains, plus five with anomalous nucleotide sharing. Not all clones reach the TCRdb copy of this immuneACCESS table, which keeps in-frame sequences only. Checked studies attribute under half of the gap to unresolved V genes and leave the rest unexplained. The V and J calls and the clone size are those of that table, but D and trimming were determined from the DNA. Present in this sample are approximately 100,000 clones, about four fifths of which were seen just once. The ten largest make up about 2.1% of the sample.

As for this clone: The target of this receptor is not known. Per-base qualities were not stored, and no clone one base away is much larger.

The cohort consisted of 666 healthy bone marrow donors. At the time of sampling, all cohort members were nominally healthy, though unrecorded immune exposures were likely present. The donor tested CMV seronegative and was one of the 352 seronegative cohort members. Every donor gave a peripheral blood sample, and the peripheral blood mononuclear cells from that sample were used for TCR beta sequencing. Genomic DNA was extracted from the blood cell samples with the Qiagen DNeasy Blood Extraction Kit. The receptor comes from a woman aged 40 to 55 in good health and CMV-seronegative. Source material: PBMCs. This chain is built from TRBV7-3 and TRBJ2-5; no confident D gene assignment can be made. Read as DNA, the sequence is TGTGCCAGCAGCTTTGGCCAGTGGGAGACCCAGTACTTC. This gives the protein CASSFGQWETQYF.